This paragraph covers one TCR beta chain sequence. Germline CDR1 is LGHNA and CDR2 is YSLEER. The CDR3 has 15 amino acids. J lost 4 bases, V lost 1 base, and 5 bases had no gene match. This sample was included in a study of T cell changes during pregnancy in multiple sclerosis. Profiled with immunoSEQ multiplex PCR; TCRdb holds only in-frame clones, not every one. The sample has fewer than 85,000 clones, 75% to 90% seen once. The sequenced sample was peripheral blood, obtained before pregnancy. This receptor was obtained from a female donor with multiple sclerosis, enrolled in a pregnancy study. The rearrangement joins TRBV4-3 to TRBJ2-7; 9 nucleotides align to TRBD1. The DNA for the CDR3 is TGCGCCAGCAGCCAAGTGGGGGACAGGGCTTACGAGCAGTACTTC. Encoded protein: CASSQVGDRAYEQYF.